This T cell receptor (beta chain) comes out of a study of graft-versus-host responses after intestinal transplantation. The study, taken as a whole, reports: Allograft clonal ratios (graft-versus-host to host-versus-graft) were high in patients who had graft-donor T cell macrochimerism.

The table came from immunoSEQ multiplex PCR; TCRdb's copy has only in-frame clones and leaves some out. Of 15,000 to 18,000 clones listed, about 34% were seen once; the top ten hold roughly 3.7%. Germline V gene sequence: CDR1 SGHVS, CDR2 FNYEAQ. The CDR3 loop spans 15 amino acids. V was pared by 5 bases and J by 5 bases, with 16 bases between. This clone was seen a single time. Sequences were derived from alloreactive CD4+ T cells from a mixed lymphocyte reaction culture, sampled before intestinal transplant. Subset of the sample: CFSE-low proliferating T cells sorted from approximately 6-day pre-transplant mixed lymphocyte reaction (GvH or HvG direction). This TCR was recovered from a human patient who received an intestinal transplant. This chain links TRBV7-6 with TRBJ2-1; D remains unclear. CDR3: CASSLALLPNNEQFF. DNA for the CDR3: TGTGCCAGCAGCCTCGCCCTCCTACCCAACAATGAGCAGTTCTTC.